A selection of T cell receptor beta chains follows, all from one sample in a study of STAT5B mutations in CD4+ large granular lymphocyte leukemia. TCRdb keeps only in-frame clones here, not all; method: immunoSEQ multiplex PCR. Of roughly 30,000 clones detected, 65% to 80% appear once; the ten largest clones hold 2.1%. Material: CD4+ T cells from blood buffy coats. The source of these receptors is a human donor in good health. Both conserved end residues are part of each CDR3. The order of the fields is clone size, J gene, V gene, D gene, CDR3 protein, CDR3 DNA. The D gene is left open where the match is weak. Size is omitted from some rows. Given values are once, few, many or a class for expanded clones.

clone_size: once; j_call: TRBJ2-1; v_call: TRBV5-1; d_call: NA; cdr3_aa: CASNPSTLSSYNEQFF; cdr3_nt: TGCGCCAGCAACCCATCGACACTTAGCTCCTACAATGAGCAGTTCTTC
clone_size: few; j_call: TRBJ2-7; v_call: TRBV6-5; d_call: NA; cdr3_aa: CATLGSGGFSYEQYF; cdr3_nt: TGTGCCACCCTGGGATCGGGGGGCTTTTCCTACGAGCAGTACTTC
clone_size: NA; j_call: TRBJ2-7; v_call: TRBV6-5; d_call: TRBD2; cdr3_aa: CASSLLRGSTYEQYF; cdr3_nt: TGTGCCAGCAGTTTACTGCGGGGGTCGACCTACGAGCAGTACTTC
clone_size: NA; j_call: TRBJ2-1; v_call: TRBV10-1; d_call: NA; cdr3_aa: CASSEDGVINEQFF; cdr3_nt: TGCGCCAGCAGTGAAGACGGAGTCATTAATGAGCAGTTCTTC
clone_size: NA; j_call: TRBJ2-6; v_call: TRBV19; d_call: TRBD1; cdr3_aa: CATGQARAVLTF; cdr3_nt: TGTGCCACTGGACAGGCCAGGGCCGTCCTGACTTTC
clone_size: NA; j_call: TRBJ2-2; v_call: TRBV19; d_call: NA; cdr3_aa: CASTYHAVGTGKTGELFF; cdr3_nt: TGTGCCAGTACCTATCATGCTGTCGGGACGGGGAAGACCGGGGAGCTGTTTTTT
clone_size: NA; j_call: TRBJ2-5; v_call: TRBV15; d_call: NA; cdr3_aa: CATSRDPGETQYF; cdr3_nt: TGTGCCACCAGCAGAGATCCAGGGGAGACCCAGTACTTC
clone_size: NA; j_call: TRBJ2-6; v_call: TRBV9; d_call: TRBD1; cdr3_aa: CASSYRGVLSGANVLTF; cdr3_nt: TGTGCCAGCAGCTACAGGGGAGTTCTTTCTGGGGCCAACGTCCTGACTTTC
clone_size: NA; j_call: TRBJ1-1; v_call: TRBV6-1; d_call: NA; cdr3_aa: CASRSGTGHTEAFF; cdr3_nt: TGTGCCAGCAGATCGGGAACTGGGCACACTGAAGCTTTCTTT
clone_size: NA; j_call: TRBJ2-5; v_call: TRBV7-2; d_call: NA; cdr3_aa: CASSLTRQTTLTQYF; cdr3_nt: TGTGCCAGCAGCTTAACACGACAAACCACCCTCACCCAGTACTTC
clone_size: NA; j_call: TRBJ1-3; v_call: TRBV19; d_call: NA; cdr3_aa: CASSTTKSGNTIYF; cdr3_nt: TGTGCCAGTAGTACGACAAAATCTGGAAACACCATATATTTT
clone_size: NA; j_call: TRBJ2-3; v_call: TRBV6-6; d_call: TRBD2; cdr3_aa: CASSYSTAGGNTQYF; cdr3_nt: TGTGCCAGCAGTTACTCGACAGCGGGAGGGAATACGCAGTATTTT
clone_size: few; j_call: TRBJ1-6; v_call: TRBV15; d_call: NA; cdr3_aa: CATSAPALGNSPLHF; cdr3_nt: TGTGCCACCAGCGCCCCCGCCCTTGGGAATTCACCCCTCCACTTT
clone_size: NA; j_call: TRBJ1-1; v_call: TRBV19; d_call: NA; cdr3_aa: CASSIKAMNTEAFF; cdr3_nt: TGTGCCAGTAGTATAAAGGCTATGAACACTGAAGCTTTCTTT
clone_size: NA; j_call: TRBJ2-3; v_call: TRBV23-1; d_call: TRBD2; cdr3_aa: CASAVQSGLDYTDTQYF; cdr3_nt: TGCGCCAGCGCGGTACAGTCGGGACTAGACTACACAGATACGCAGTATTTT
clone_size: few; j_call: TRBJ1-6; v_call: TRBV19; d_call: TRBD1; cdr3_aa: CASSRQGDSPLHF; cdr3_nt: TGTGCCAGTAGTAGACAGGGGGATTCACCCCTCCACTTT
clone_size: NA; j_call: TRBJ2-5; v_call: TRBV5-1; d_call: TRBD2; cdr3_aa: CASSLVGGVHQETQYF; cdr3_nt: TGCGCCAGCAGCTTGGTGGGGGGGGTCCACCAAGAGACCCAGTACTTC
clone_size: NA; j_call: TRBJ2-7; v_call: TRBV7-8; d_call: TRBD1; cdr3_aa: CASSNAGTGYEQYF; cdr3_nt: TGTGCCAGCAGCAATGCCGGGACAGGCTACGAGCAGTACTTC
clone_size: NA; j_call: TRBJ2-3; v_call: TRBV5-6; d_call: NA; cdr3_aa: CASSFRTTDTQYF; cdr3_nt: TGTGCCAGCAGTTTCCGAACCACAGATACGCAGTATTTT
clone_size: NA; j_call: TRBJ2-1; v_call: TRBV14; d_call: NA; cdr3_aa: CASSQVYGGGEQFF; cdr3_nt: TGTGCCAGCAGCCAAGTGTACGGGGGCGGTGAGCAGTTCTTC
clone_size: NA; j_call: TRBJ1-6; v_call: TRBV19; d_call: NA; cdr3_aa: CASTQRQGFDNSPLHF; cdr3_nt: TGTGCCAGTACCCAAAGGCAGGGGTTTGATAATTCACCCCTCCACTTT
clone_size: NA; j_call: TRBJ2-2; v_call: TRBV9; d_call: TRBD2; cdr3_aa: CASSVVPSGGPNTGELFF; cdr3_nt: TGTGCCAGCAGCGTAGTCCCTAGCGGGGGACCGAACACCGGGGAGCTGTTTTTT
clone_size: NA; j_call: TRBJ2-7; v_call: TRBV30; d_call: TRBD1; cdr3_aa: CAWSNLGQGVYEQYF; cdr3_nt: TGTGCCTGGAGTAACCTCGGACAGGGGGTTTACGAGCAGTACTTC
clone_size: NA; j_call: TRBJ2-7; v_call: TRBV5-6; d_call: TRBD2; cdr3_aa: CASSFRVAGVGEQYF; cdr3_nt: TGTGCCAGCAGCTTCCGGGTAGCGGGAGTTGGGGAGCAGTACTTC
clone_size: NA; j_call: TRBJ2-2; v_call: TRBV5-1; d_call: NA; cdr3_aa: CASSLYGGNTGELFF; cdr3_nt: TGCGCCAGCAGCTTGTACGGGGGGAACACCGGGGAGCTGTTTTTT
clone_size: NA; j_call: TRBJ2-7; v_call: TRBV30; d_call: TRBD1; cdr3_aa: CAWRRTGGYEQYF; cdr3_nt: TGTGCCTGGAGAAGGACAGGGGGCTACGAGCAGTACTTC
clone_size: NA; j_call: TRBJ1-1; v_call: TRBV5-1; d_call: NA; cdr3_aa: CASSSQILKNTEAFF; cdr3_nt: TGCGCCAGCAGCTCACAAATACTCAAGAACACTGAAGCTTTCTTT
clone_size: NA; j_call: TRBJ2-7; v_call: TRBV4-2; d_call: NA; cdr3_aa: CASSQLVAENEQYF; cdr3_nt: TGTGCCAGCAGCCAACTAGTGGCGGAGAACGAGCAGTACTTC
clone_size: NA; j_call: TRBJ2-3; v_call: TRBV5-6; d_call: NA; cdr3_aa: CASSLVRSDTQYF; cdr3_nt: TGTGCCAGCAGCTTAGTCAGGTCAGATACGCAGTATTTT
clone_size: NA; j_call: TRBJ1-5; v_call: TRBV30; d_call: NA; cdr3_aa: CAWSVQGQNQPQHF; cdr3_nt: TGTGCCTGGAGTGTCCAGGGACAAAATCAGCCCCAGCATTTT
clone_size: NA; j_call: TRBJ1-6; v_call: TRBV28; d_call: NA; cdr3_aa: CASSLMSGAGQNSYNSPLHF; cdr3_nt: TGTGCCAGCAGTTTAATGTCTGGGGCCGGGCAAAACTCCTATAATTCACCCCTCCACTTT
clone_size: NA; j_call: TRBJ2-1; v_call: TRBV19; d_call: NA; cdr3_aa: CASTDLLNSYNEQFF; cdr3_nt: TGTGCCAGTACGGACTTACTCAACTCCTACAATGAGCAGTTCTTC
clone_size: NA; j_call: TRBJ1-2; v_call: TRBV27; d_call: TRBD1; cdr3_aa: CASSFSDRFLSRGYTF; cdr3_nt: TGTGCCAGCAGTTTCTCGGACAGGTTTTTAAGTCGGGGCTACACCTTC
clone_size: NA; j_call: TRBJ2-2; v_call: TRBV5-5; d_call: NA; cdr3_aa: CASSFTVDSTGELFF; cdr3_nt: TGTGCCAGCAGCTTTACAGTGGATAGCACCGGGGAGCTGTTTTTT
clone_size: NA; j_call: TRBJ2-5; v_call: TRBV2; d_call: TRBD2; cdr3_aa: CASRAGLAGDSGAQYF; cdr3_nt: TGTGCCAGCAGGGCCGGACTAGCGGGGGACTCAGGAGCCCAGTACTTC
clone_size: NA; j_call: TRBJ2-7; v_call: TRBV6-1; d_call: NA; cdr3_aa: CASSEAWRSSYEQYF; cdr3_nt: TGTGCCAGCAGTGAAGCATGGCGCAGTTCCTACGAGCAGTACTTC
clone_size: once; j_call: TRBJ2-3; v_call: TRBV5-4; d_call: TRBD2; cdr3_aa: CASSSKRKGLAGTDTQYF; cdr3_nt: TGTGCCAGCAGCTCAAAACGCAAGGGACTAGCGGGCACAGATACGCAGTATTTT
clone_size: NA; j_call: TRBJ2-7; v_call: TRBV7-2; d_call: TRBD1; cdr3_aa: CASSHRTGGTYEQYF; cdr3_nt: TGTGCCAGCAGTCACCGGACAGGGGGCACGTACGAGCAGTACTTC
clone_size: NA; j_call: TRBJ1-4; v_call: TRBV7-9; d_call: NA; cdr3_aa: CASSPGTAGNEKLFF; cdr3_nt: TGTGCCAGCAGCCCAGGGACCGCCGGGAATGAAAAACTGTTTTTT
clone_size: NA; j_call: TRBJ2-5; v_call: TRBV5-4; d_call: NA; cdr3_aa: CASSSGIYQETQYF; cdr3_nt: TGTGCCAGCAGCTCCGGCATCTACCAAGAGACCCAGTACTTC
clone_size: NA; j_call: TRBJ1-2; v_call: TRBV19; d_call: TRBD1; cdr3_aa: CASSITGQGAYGYTF; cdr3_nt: TGTGCCAGTAGTATAACAGGACAGGGGGCCTATGGCTACACCTTC
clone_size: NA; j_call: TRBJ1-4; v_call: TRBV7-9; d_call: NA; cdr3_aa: CASSPWESTNEKLFF; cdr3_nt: TGTGCCAGCAGCCCCTGGGAATCAACTAATGAAAAACTGTTTTTT
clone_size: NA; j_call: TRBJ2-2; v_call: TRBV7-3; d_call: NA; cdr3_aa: CASTPSLANTGELFF; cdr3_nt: TGTGCCAGCACCCCGTCCCTAGCGAACACCGGGGAGCTGTTTTTT
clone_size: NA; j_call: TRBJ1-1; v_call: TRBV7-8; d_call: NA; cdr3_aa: CASSLGHANTEAFF; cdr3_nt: TGTGCCAGCAGCTTAGGGCATGCGAACACTGAAGCTTTCTTT
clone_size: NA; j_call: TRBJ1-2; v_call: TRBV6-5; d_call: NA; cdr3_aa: CASSRGHGYTF; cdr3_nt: TGTGCCAGCTCCCGGGGGCATGGCTACACCTTC
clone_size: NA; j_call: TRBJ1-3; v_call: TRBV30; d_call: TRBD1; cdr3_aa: CAWSTGQSLSGNTIYF; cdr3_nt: TGTGCCTGGAGTACGGGACAGTCTCTGTCTGGAAACACCATATATTTT
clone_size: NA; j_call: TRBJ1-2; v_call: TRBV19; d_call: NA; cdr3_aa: CASSTRQEINYGYTF; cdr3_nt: TGTGCCAGTAGTACCAGACAGGAAATTAACTATGGCTACACCTTC
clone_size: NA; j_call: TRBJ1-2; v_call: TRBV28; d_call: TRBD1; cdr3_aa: CASSLGQGHNYGYTF; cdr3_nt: TGTGCCAGCAGTTTAGGACAGGGTCACAACTATGGCTACACCTTC
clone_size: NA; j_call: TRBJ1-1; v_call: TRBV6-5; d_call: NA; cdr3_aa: CASSAPEAFF; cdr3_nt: TGTGCCAGCAGTGCTCCCGAAGCTTTCTTT
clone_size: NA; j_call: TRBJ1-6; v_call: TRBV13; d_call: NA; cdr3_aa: CASSLGPQYNSPLHF; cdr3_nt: TGTGCCAGCAGCTTAGGCCCCCAATATAATTCACCCCTCCACTTT
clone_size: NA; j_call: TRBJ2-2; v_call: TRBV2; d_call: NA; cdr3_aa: CASSEAGVAGELFF; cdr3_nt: TGTGCCAGCAGTGAAGCAGGGGTGGCCGGGGAGCTGTTTTTT
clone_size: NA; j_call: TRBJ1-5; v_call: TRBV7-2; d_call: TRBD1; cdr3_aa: CASSQDRGDQPQHF; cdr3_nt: TGTGCCAGCAGCCAGGACAGGGGAGACCAGCCCCAGCATTTT